This entry lists 9 T cell receptor beta chains sequenced from one sample in a study of vaccination and CD4 T cells after COVID-19. Treatment defined: approximately nine-day PBMC culture with coronavirus spike peptide pools or control peptides (ViraFEST assay). These TCRs are of unknown antigen specificity. Sequencing of DNA taken from cultured CD4+ T cells relied on the Oncomine TCR Beta short-read assay. In TCRdb, the PCR reads were re-called with MiXCR into one record per CDR3 protein. This sample has just over 20,000 distinct CDR3 sequences, with around 62% found just once. Specimen: CD4+ T cells from blood, cultured in vitro, collected before SARS-CoV-2 vaccination. The receptors come from a human donor who received a COVID-19 vaccine.

Turning to this clonotype: The junction differs from germline at one of its ends, possibly a read error. The chain links TRBV6-1 to TRBJ1-5, with D tentatively TRBD1 (5 bases). The CDR3 has 17 residues. In germline, CDR1 is MNHNS, CDR2 SASEGT. CDR3 sequence reads: CAISESEALGLNQPQHF. The DNA for the CDR3 is TGTGCCATCAGTGAGTCGGAGGCCTTGGGGCTGAATCAGCCCCAGCATTTT.

This chain uses TRBV6-1 with TRBJ1-1; D not certain. The V gene's germline CDR1 is MNHNS and CDR2 SASEGT. CDR3 length: 13 amino acids. V lost 6 bases to trimming and J lost 7 bases, with 15 bases between them. The CDR3 region is CASSGRRYGEAFF. CDR3 DNA sequence: TGTGCCAGCAGCGGCCGAAGGTATGGTGAAGCTTTCTTT.

The chain links TRBV20-1 to TRBJ1-2; weak D call: TRBD1 (6 bases). Germline CDR1 DFQATT, CDR2 SNEGSKA (reference sequence). The CDR3 totals 13 residues. Trimming removed 6 bases at V and 4 bases at J, with 15 bases between. CDR3 in DNA: TGCAGTGCCGTAACAGGGTCTCTCTATGGCTACACCTTC. Translated: CSAVTGSLYGYTF.

The rearrangement joins TRBV2 to TRBJ2-7, with TRBD1 matching over 10 bases. With V trimmed by 6 bases and J by 2 bases, 1 base remained unmatched. From germline, CDR1 is SNHLY and CDR2 FYNNEI. The CDR3 loop spans 13 amino acids. The CDR3 is CASRDRGTYEQYF. In DNA form, the CDR3 reads TGTGCCAGCAGGGACAGGGGGACCTACGAGCAGTACTTC.

The chain combines TRBV2 with TRBJ1-5, with 9 bases aligning to TRBD1. The CDR3 sequence is 15 residues long. Trimming cost V 6 bases and J 4 bases; bases outside gene matches: 7. From germline, CDR1 is SNHLY and CDR2 FYNNEI. The CDR3 sequence is CASRTDRGSNQPQHF. As DNA, the CDR3 is TGTGCCAGCAGAACGGACAGGGGAAGTAATCAGCCCCAGCATTTT.

This clonotype was observed a few times. The rearrangement links TRBV7-8 to TRBJ1-2; perhaps TRBD1 as D (5 bases). The germline V and J ends were trimmed by 5 bases and 2 bases, with 18 bases remaining between them. This CDR3 comprises 16 residues. From germline, CDR1 is SGHVS and CDR2 FQNEAQ. The CDR3 sequence is CASSPQGGDSNYGYTF. The CDR3 DNA reads as TGTGCCAGCAGCCCCCAGGGCGGAGACAGCAACTATGGCTACACCTTC.

The chain employs TRBV19 and TRBJ1-2; D may be TRBD1 (5 bases). The length of the CDR3 is 14 residues. The germline V gene has CDR1 LNHDA and CDR2 SQIVND (reference sequence). With 6 bases removed from V and 8 bases from J, the gap between germline ends came to 19 bases. In nucleotides, the CDR3 is TGTGCCAGTAGCCCCTCGGGACTCAGTACGGGCTACACCTTC. Protein sequence: CASSPSGLSTGYTF.

A few counts support this clonotype. The genes are TRBV20-1 and TRBJ1-2; D gene uncertain. Between the trimmed V and J ends, which lost 0 bases and 1 base, there was a span of 12 bases. Germline lookup yields CDR1 DFQATT and CDR2 SNEGSKA (reference sequence). The CDR3 spans 15 residues. The CDR3 reads CSARDLGRNNYGYTF. CDR3 in DNA: TGCAGTGCTAGAGATCTAGGCAGAAATAACTATGGCTACACCTTC.

The V gene is TRBV2, the J gene TRBJ2-5, with D tentatively TRBD1 or TRBD2 (6 bases each). Germline V gives CDR1 SNHLY, CDR2 FYNNEI. The V end lost 7 bases, the J end lost 1 base, and 13 bases lay between the germline ends. This CDR3 spans 14 amino acids. CDR3 in amino acids: CASKSWGAQETQYF. The DNA for the CDR3 is TGTGCCAGCAAGTCCTGGGGGGCCCAAGAGACCCAGTACTTC. Using reference TRBV2 and TRBJ2-5 for the parts outside the CDR3, the full variable domain is EPEVTQTPSHQVTQMGQEVILRCVPISNHLYFYWYRQILGQKVEFLVSFYNNEISEKSEIFDDQFSVERPDGSNFTLKIRSTKLEDSAMYFCASKSWGAQETQYFGPGTRLLVL.